The source of this T cell receptor beta chain is a study of T cell changes during pregnancy in multiple sclerosis. Data came from immunoSEQ multiplex PCR; TCRdb stores just in-frame clones and leaves some out. This table has tens of thousands of clones, around 94% appearing once. After removal of 5 bases from V and 5 bases from J, the junction contained 1 base not matched to a gene. Per the germline V gene, CDR1 is SEHNR and CDR2 is FQNEAQ (reference sequence). CDR3 size: 12 residues. This TCR came from a female donor with multiple sclerosis, enrolled in a pregnancy study. The chain combines TRBV7-9 with TRBJ1-2, with 8 bases aligning to TRBD1. This specimen was CD4+ T cells from peripheral blood mononuclear cells, taken in the second trimester of pregnancy. In DNA, the CDR3 is TGTGCCAGCAGCCAGGGGGCATATGGCTACACCTTC. This gives the protein CASSQGAYGYTF.